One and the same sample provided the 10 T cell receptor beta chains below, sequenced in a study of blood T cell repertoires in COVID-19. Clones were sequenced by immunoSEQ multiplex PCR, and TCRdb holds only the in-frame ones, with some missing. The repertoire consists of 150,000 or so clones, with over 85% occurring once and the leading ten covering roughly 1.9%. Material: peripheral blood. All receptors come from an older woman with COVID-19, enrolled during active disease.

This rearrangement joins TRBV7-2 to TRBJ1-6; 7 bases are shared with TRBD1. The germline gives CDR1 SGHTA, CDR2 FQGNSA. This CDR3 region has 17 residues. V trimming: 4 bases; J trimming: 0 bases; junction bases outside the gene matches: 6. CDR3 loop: CASSSWGQSSYNSPLHF. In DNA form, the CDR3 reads TGTGCCAGCAGCTCCTGGGGACAGAGCTCCTATAATTCACCCCTCCACTTT.

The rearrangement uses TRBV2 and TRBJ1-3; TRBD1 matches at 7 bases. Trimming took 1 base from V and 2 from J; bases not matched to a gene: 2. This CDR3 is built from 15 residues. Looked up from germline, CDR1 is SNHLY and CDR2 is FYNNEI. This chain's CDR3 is CASSEVQGPGNTIYF. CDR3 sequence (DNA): TGTGCCAGCAGTGAAGTACAGGGGCCTGGAAACACCATATATTTT. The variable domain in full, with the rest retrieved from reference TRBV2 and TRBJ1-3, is EPEVTQTPSHQVTQMGQEVILRCVPISNHLYFYWYRQILGQKVEFLVSFYNNEISEKSEIFDDQFSVERPDGSNFTLKIRSTKLEDSAMYFCASSEVQGPGNTIYFGEGSWLTVV.

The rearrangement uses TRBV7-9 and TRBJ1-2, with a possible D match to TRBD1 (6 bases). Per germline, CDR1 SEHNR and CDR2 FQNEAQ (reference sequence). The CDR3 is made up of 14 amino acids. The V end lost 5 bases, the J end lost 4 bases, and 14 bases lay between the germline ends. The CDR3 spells CASSLTGHIYGYTF. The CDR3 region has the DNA TGTGCCAGCAGCCTTACGGGACACATCTATGGCTACACCTTC.

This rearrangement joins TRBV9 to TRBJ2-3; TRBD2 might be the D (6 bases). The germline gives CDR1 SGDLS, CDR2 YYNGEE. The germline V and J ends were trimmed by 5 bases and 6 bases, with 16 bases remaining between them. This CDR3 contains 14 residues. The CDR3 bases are TGTGCCAGCAGGGGAGGAGGGGTCGGTGATACGCAGTATTTT. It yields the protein CASRGGGVGDTQYF.

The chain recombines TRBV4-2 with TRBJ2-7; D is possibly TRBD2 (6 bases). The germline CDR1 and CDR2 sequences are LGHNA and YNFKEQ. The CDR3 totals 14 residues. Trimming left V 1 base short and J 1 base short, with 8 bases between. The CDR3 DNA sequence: TGTGCCAGCAGCCAAGTGGGACTTTCCTACGAGCAGTACTTC. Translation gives CASSQVGLSYEQYF.

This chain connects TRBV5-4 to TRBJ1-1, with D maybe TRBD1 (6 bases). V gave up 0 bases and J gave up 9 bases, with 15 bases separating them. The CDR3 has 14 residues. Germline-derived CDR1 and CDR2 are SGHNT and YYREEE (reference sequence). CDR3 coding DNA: TGTGCCAGCAGCTTGGAAGGGGGTAGGTTACAAGCTTTCTTT. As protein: CASSLEGGRLQAFF.

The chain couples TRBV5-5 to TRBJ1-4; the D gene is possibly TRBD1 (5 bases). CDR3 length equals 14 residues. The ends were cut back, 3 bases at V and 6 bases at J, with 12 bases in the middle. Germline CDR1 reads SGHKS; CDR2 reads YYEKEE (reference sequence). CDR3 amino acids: CASSYPGIDEKLFF. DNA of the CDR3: TGTGCCAGCAGCTACCCAGGGATAGATGAAAAACTGTTTTTT.

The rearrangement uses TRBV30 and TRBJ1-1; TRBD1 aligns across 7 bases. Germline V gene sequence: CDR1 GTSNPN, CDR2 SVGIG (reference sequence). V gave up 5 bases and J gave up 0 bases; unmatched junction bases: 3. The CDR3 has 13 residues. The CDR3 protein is CAWEGQMNTEAFF. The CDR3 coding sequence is TGTGCCTGGGAGGGACAGATGAACACTGAAGCTTTCTTT.

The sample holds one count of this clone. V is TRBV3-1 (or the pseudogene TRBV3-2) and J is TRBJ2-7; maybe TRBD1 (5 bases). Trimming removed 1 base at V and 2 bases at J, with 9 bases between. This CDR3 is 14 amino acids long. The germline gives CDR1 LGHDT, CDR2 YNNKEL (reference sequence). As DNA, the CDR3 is TGTGCCAGCAGCCAAGCAGGGCGGACCTACGAGCAGTACTTC. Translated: CASSQAGRTYEQYF.

The CDR3 DNA follows: TGTGCCAGCAGTTACAGGAGTAACTATGGCTACACCTTC. Its protein is CASSYRSNYGYTF. The chain couples TRBV6-2 or TRBV6-3 to TRBJ1-2, with D uncertain. V lost 2 bases to trimming and J lost 1 base, with 5 bases between them. Germline CDR1 reads MNHEY; CDR2 reads SVGEGT. This CDR3 region has 13 residues.